These T cell receptor beta chains were read from a single sample in a study of T cell responses to AZD1222 COVID-19 vaccine. The method was immunoSEQ multiplex PCR; TCRdb's version includes in-frame clones alone and lacks a portion of them. The profile shows more than 100,000 clones, around 90% of them singletons. The source was peripheral blood, collected on day 0 of AZD1222 vaccination. These receptors originate from an adult in good health. Both conserved end residues are part of each CDR3. D genes are given only for firm matches. Clone size appears in some rows only: once, few, many, or a class for an expanded clone.

clone_size	d_call	v_call	cdr3_length	j_call	cdr3_aa	cdr3_nt
few	.	TRBV15	13	TRBJ2-1	CATSRDRGNEQFF	TGTGCCACCAGCAGAGACAGGGGCAATGAGCAGTTCTTC
.	.	TRBV18	13	TRBJ2-7	CASSPQGLDEQYF	TGTGCCAGCTCCCCCCAGGGCCTAGACGAGCAGTACTTC
.	TRBD1	TRBV18	15	TRBJ2-7	CASSSGQGRTYEQYF	TGTGCCAGCTCATCGGGACAGGGAAGGACCTACGAGCAGTACTTC
.	TRBD1	TRBV7-9	16	TRBJ1-6	CASSARGTAYNSPLHF	TGTGCCAGCAGCGCCCGGGGGACAGCGTATAATTCACCCCTCCACTTT
.	.	TRBV9	14	TRBJ1-1	CASSGSKMNTEAFF	TGTGCCAGCAGTGGGAGCAAAATGAACACTGAAGCTTTCTTT
.	TRBD1	TRBV3-1/TRBV3-2	15	TRBJ1-4	CASSQDQGANEKLFF	TGTGCCAGCAGCCAAGATCAGGGGGCTAATGAAAAACTGTTTTTT
.	.	TRBV4-3	14	TRBJ1-4	CASSQSRGPEKLFF	TGCGCCAGCAGCCAGTCCCGAGGACCTGAAAAACTGTTTTTT
few	TRBD2	TRBV30	15	TRBJ2-2	CAWTLAGGNTGELFF	TGTGCCTGGACCCTAGCGGGGGGGAACACCGGGGAGCTGTTTTTT
.	.	TRBV4-1	16	TRBJ2-1	CASSHLTGSSYNEQFF	TGCGCCAGCAGCCATCTCACAGGGAGCTCCTACAATGAGCAGTTCTTC
.	TRBD2	TRBV4-3	13	TRBJ2-1	CASSPGLAGEQFF	TGCGCCAGCAGCCCGGGACTAGCGGGGGAGCAGTTCTTC
once	TRBD1	TRBV6-2/TRBV6-3	14	TRBJ1-2	CASSPTGTPYGYTF	TGTGCCAGCAGTCCGACAGGGACACCATATGGCTACACCTTC
.	.	TRBV11-2	14	TRBJ2-7	CASSFPTTIYEQYF	TGTGCCAGCAGCTTTCCGACCACAATTTACGAGCAGTACTTC
.	TRBD1	TRBV27	16	TRBJ2-5	CASSLLGQGSSETQYF	TGTGCCAGCAGTCTTCTGGGACAGGGGTCGTCGGAGACCCAGTACTTC
.	.	TRBV10-1	17	TRBJ2-2	CASSETPGLHNTGELFF	TGCGCCAGCAGTGAGACACCGGGACTTCATAACACCGGGGAGCTGTTTTTT
.	.	TRBV30	12	TRBJ2-7	CAWRTGPYEQYF	TGTGCCTGGAGGACAGGTCCCTACGAGCAGTACTTC
.	.	TRBV12-2	16	TRBJ2-6	CASRPGGHSGANVLTF	TGTGCAAGTCGCCCTGGGGGTCACTCTGGGGCCAACGTCCTGACTTTC
once	TRBD1	TRBV5-4	15	TRBJ1-5	CASSDDRGPNQPQHF	TGTGCCAGCAGCGACGACAGGGGACCTAATCAGCCCCAGCATTTT
once	.	TRBV10-3	17	TRBJ1-4	CAISDVYGTAPNEKLFF	TGTGCCATCAGTGATGTCTACGGAACAGCTCCTAATGAAAAACTGTTTTTT
.	.	TRBV4-1	14	TRBJ1-5	CASSQNRLNQPQHF	TGCGCCAGCAGCCAAAACAGGCTAAATCAGCCCCAGCATTTT
.	.	TRBV10-3	13	TRBJ1-2	CAISVDRSYGYTF	TGTGCCATCAGTGTTGACAGGAGCTATGGCTACACCTTC
.	TRBD1	TRBV7-9	12	TRBJ1-1	CAISGWDSEAFF	TGTGCCATCTCCGGGTGGGACAGTGAAGCTTTCTTT
.	TRBD1	TRBV19	17	TRBJ1-1	CASHEGGQGIMNTEAFF	TGTGCCAGCCATGAGGGGGGACAGGGGATCATGAACACTGAAGCTTTCTTT
.	.	TRBV30	13	TRBJ1-2	CAWSPQGNYGYTF	TGTGCCTGGAGTCCACAGGGTAACTATGGCTACACCTTC
.	.	TRBV5-4	14	TRBJ1-2	CASRLQGLGYGYTF	TGTGCCAGCAGGTTACAGGGCTTGGGGTATGGCTACACCTTC
.	.	TRBV6-5	15	TRBJ1-2	CASSYSPRDTYGYTF	TGTGCCAGCAGTTACTCTCCCCGGGACACCTATGGCTACACCTTC